This passage covers 18 T cell receptor beta chains from one sample sequenced in a study of PD-L1 blockade in urothelial cancer. Time point denoted: peripheral blood 6 weeks after treatment start. TCRdb's table, derived via immunoSEQ multiplex PCR, lists solely in-frame clones and lacks some. Of 95,000 to 130,000 clones in the sample, around 89% were seen once. Sequencing used PBMCs, obtained around atezolizumab (anti-PD-L1) treatment. These receptor sequences come from a man aged 60 to 69 with urothelial cancer.

CDR3 residues: CASSQERNTIYF. CDR3 DNA: TGTGCCAGCAGCCAGGAAAGGAACACCATATATTTT. The chain uses TRBV7-2 and TRBJ1-3; D call uncertain. The CDR3 is made up of 12 amino acids. The V and J ends lost 5 bases and 7 bases respectively, with 9 bases between them. Germline V gene lookup returns CDR1 SGHTA and CDR2 FQGNSA.

The V gene is TRBV5-1, the J gene TRBJ1-4; the match to TRBD1 covers 8 bases. The germline gives CDR1 SGHRS, CDR2 YFSETQ. The CDR3 runs 16 residues. Trimming took 4 bases from V and 5 from J; bases not matched to a gene: 10. This chain's CDR3 is CASSLGRDRLNEKLFF. The CDR3 DNA reads as TGCGCCAGCAGCCTGGGCCGGGACAGGCTAAATGAAAAACTGTTTTTT.

The chain joins TRBV7-9 to TRBJ2-3, with TRBD1 matching 9 bases. The CDR3 covers 14 residues. The germline gives CDR1 SEHNR, CDR2 FQNEAQ (reference sequence). Trimming removed 8 bases from V and 0 bases from J; junction bases left unmatched: 3. The CDR3 sequence is CASPTGGSTDTQYF. The CDR3 nucleotides read TGTGCCAGCCCGACAGGGGGGAGCACAGATACGCAGTATTTT. Together with reference TRBV7-9 and TRBJ2-3, the CDR3 gives the full variable domain: DTGVSQNPRHKITKRGQNVTFRCDPISEHNRLYWYRQTLGQGPEFLTYFQNEAQLEKSRLLSDRFSAERPKGSFSTLEIQRTEQGDSAMYLCASPTGGSTDTQYFGPGTRLTVL.

The CDR3 here is CASWREAYEQYF. CDR3 nucleotides: TGTGCCAGCTGGCGGGAGGCCTACGAGCAGTACTTC. This chain links TRBV6-5 with TRBJ2-7; TRBD2 aligns across 8 bases. The CDR3 runs 12 residues. V lost 8 bases and J lost 2; bases outside the gene matches: 2. CDR1 is MNHEY and CDR2 is SVGAGI in the germline V gene.

This clone was counted a few times. This chain joins TRBV21-1 and TRBJ2-1; the table assigns TRBD1, which was not confirmed against the DNA. TRBV21-1 has pseudogene status. The CDR3 is 15 amino acids. Here the CDR3 reads CASSVRDRIMNEQFF. The DNA for the CDR3 is TGTGCCAGCAGCGTCCGGGACAGGATAATGAATGAGCAGTTCTTC.

The gene calls are TRBV5-1 and TRBJ2-1; TRBD1 matches at 8 bases. Germline V gene sequence: CDR1 SGHRS, CDR2 YFSETQ. V trimming: 3 bases; J trimming: 13 bases; junction bases outside the gene matches: 6. This CDR3 is built from 12 residues. The CDR3 region has the DNA TGCGCCAGCAGCTCAGGGGGCGCGAATCAGTTCTTC. Protein: CASSSGGANQFF. Combining the CDR3 with reference TRBV5-1 and TRBJ2-1 gives the whole variable domain KAGVTQTPRYLIKTRGQQVTLSCSPISGHRSVSWYQQTPGQGLQFLFEYFSETQRNKGNFPGRFSGRQFSNSRSEMNVSTLELGDSALYLCASSSGGANQFFGPGTRLTVL.

The genes are TRBV6-5 and TRBJ1-2; perhaps TRBD1 as D (6 bases). Germline V gene sequence: CDR1 MNHEY, CDR2 SVGAGI. Deletions cut 3 bases from V and 0 bases from J, with 11 bases between. The CDR3 contains 15 residues. CDR3 protein: CASSYLDSTNYGYTF. Written as DNA, the CDR3 is TGTGCCAGCAGTTATCTGGACAGCACTAACTATGGCTACACCTTC.

V usage is TRBV19 and J usage is TRBJ2-7, with 8 bases matching TRBD1. Per the germline V gene, CDR1 is LNHDA and CDR2 is SQIVND (reference sequence). The trim removed 4 bases at V and 5 bases at J, leaving 4 bases unmatched. This CDR3 is built from 13 residues. The CDR3 loop is CASSTDRDNEQYF. CDR3 in DNA: TGTGCCAGTAGTACGGACAGGGACAACGAGCAGTACTTC.

This clone was picked up one time. V is TRBV5-8 and J is TRBJ2-3, with 12 bases identical to TRBD2. With 0 bases clipped from V and 4 bases from J, the junction kept 9 bases outside the gene matches. The CDR3 has 18 residues. Germline V lookup: CDR1 SGHTS, CDR2 YDEGEE. The chain's CDR3 is CASSLVSSGGARADTQYF. CDR3 DNA sequence: TGTGCCAGCAGCTTGGTTTCTAGCGGGGGGGCCCGGGCAGATACGCAGTATTTT. The full variable domain, with the rest looked up from reference TRBV5-8 and TRBJ2-3, is EAGVTQSPTHLIKTRGQQATLRCSPISGHTSVYWYQQALGLGLQFLLWYDEGEERNRGNFPPRFSGRQFPNYSSELNVNALELEDSALYLCASSLVSSGGARADTQYFGPGTRLTVL.

This clone showed up just once. The chain combines TRBV5-1 with TRBJ2-3, with 10 bases fitting TRBD2. Trimming took 1 base from V and 2 from J; bases not matched to a gene: 13. The CDR3 is made up of 19 amino acids. In germline, CDR1 is SGHRS, CDR2 YFSETQ. The CDR3 spells CASSLRGTQRGGDTDTQYF. DNA of the CDR3: TGCGCCAGCAGCTTGAGGGGGACGCAGCGGGGGGGAGACACAGATACGCAGTATTTT. Based on the CDR3 plus reference TRBV5-1 and TRBJ2-3, the full variable domain is KAGVTQTPRYLIKTRGQQVTLSCSPISGHRSVSWYQQTPGQGLQFLFEYFSETQRNKGNFPGRFSGRQFSNSRSEMNVSTLELGDSALYLCASSLRGTQRGGDTDTQYFGPGTRLTVL.

This clone was counted between two and nine times. The chain has TRBV2 and TRBJ1-3; possibly TRBD1 for D (6 bases). Trimming pared 8 bases from V and 3 bases from J, leaving 11 bases between. Germline CDR1 reads SNHLY; CDR2 reads FYNNEI. The CDR3 totals 13 residues. The CDR3 sequence is CASLRGVGNTIYF. The CDR3 nucleotides read TGTGCCAGCCTCAGGGGAGTTGGAAACACCATATATTTT. Supplemented by reference TRBV2 and TRBJ1-3, the full variable domain reads EPEVTQTPSHQVTQMGQEVILRCVPISNHLYFYWYRQILGQKVEFLVSFYNNEISEKSEIFDDQFSVERPDGSNFTLKIRSTKLEDSAMYFCASLRGVGNTIYFGEGSWLTVV.

The rearrangement links TRBV5-6 to TRBJ2-2, with D possibly being TRBD1 (7 bases). Germline V gives CDR1 SGHDT, CDR2 YYEEEE. CDR3 size: 16 residues. Trimming cost V 4 bases and J 4 bases, with 17 bases left between them. Here the CDR3 reads CASSPRRDRGTGELFF. CDR3 DNA sequence: TGTGCCAGCAGCCCCAGGAGGGACAGAGGCACCGGGGAGCTGTTTTTT. Full variable domain (outside the CDR3, taken from reference TRBV5-6 and TRBJ2-2): DAGVTQSPTHLIKTRGQQVTLRCSPKSGHDTVSWYQQALGQGPQFIFQYYEEEERQRGNFPDRFSGHQFPNYSSELNVNALLLGDSALYLCASSPRRDRGTGELFFGEGSRLTVL.

The V gene is TRBV7-6, the J gene TRBJ2-1; a possible D gene is TRBD2 (7 bases). The V end was cut by 1 base, the J end by 2 bases, with 12 bases between. The CDR3 is made up of 16 amino acids. CDR1 and CDR2 from the germline V gene are SGHVS and FNYEAQ. DNA of the CDR3: TGTGCCAGCAGCTTAGGGGGGCTAGCGGCCTACAATGAGCAGTTCTTC. It specifies CASSLGGLAAYNEQFF.

The V and J genes are TRBV27 and TRBJ1-2; D remains ambiguous. This CDR3 is built from 14 residues. Germline CDR1 and CDR2: MNHEY and SMNVEV (reference sequence). V dropped 7 bases and J dropped 8 bases, with 20 bases sitting between them. Here the CDR3 DNA reads TGTGCCAGCACTCCAAACGGGGTTAACATGGGCTACACCTTC. Translating it yields CASTPNGVNMGYTF.

The chain couples TRBV7-3 to TRBJ2-2; 11 bases are shared with TRBD2. This CDR3 region has 17 residues. Germline CDR1 reads SGHTA; CDR2 reads FQGTGA. After removal of 5 bases from V and 5 bases from J, the junction contained 10 bases not matched to a gene. The CDR3 reads CASSQSSGGSQTGELFF. CDR3 in DNA: TGTGCCAGCAGCCAGTCTAGCGGGGGGTCGCAAACCGGGGAGCTGTTTTTT.

The chain is built from TRBV7-9 and TRBJ2-1, with 7 nucleotides matching TRBD2. Germline V gives CDR1 SEHNR, CDR2 FQNEAQ (reference sequence). V lost 8 bases, J lost 9 bases, and 22 bases stayed unmatched. The CDR3 has 17 amino acids. CDR3 sequence (DNA): TGTGCCAGCCTGGGGGAGGGAGGGGCCTTTGGTTATAGTGAGCAGTTCTTC. It specifies CASLGEGGAFGYSEQFF.

The rearrangement joins TRBV7-9 to TRBJ2-1, with 7 positions matching TRBD1. The CDR3 totals 16 residues. V was clipped by 1 base and J by 8 bases; unmatched bases: 11. CDR1 and CDR2 from the germline V gene are SEHNR and FQNEAQ (reference sequence). For the CDR3, the DNA is TGTGCCAGCAGCTTAGGGGACAGTGCGCAGGCGGATGAGCAGTTCTTC. Amino acids: CASSLGDSAQADEQFF.

The chain uses TRBV18 and TRBJ2-2; 7 nucleotides match TRBD1. The CDR3 contains 15 residues. The V gene's germline CDR1 is KGHSH and CDR2 LQKENI. V lost 2 bases and J lost 3; bases outside the gene matches: 3. CDR3 protein: CASSPEQGYTGELFF. CDR3 sequence (DNA): TGTGCCAGCTCACCAGAACAGGGGTACACCGGGGAGCTGTTTTTT.